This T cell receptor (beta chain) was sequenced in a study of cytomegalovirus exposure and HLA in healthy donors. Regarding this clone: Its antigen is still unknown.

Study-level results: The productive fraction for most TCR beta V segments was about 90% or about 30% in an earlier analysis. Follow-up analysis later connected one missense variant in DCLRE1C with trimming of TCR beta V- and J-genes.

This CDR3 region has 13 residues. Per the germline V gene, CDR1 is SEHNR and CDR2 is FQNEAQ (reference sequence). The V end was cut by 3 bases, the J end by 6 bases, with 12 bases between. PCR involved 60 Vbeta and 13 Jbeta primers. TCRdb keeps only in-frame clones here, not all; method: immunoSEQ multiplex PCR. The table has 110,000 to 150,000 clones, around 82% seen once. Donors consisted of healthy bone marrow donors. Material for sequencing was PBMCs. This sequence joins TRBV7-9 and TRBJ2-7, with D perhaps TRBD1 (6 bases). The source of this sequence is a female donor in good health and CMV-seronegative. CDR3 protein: CASSLAGVSEQYF. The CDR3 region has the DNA TGTGCCAGCAGCTTGGCAGGGGTGAGCGAGCAGTACTTC.